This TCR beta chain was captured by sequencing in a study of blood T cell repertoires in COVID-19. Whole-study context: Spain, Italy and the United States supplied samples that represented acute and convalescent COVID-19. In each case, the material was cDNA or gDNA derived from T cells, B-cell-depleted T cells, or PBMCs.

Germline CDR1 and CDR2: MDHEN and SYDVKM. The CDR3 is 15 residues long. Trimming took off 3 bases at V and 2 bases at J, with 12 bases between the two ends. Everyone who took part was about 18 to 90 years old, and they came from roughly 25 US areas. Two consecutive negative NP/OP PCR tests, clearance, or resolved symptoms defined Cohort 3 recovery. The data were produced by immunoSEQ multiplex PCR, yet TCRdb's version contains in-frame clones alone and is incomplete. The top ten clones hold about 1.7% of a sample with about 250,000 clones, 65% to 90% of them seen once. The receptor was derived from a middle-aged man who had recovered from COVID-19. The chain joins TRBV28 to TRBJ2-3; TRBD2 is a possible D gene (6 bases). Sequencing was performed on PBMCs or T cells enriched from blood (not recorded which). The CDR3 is CASSLGGAATDTQYF. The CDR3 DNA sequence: TGTGCCAGCAGTTTGGGGGGAGCGGCCACAGATACGCAGTATTTT.